What follows are 25 T cell receptor beta chains derived from one specimen sequenced in a study of blood T cells in healthy people across ages. It was with a sample-barcoded 5' primer and a J-beta primer mix that a second PCR of roughly 7 to 12 cycles was run. TCRdb analysed the 5' RACE reads with MiXCR anew, one entry per CDR3 protein. The data show hundreds of thousands of distinct CDR3 sequences, 22% seen once. The source material was blood. Every receptor here comes from a man between 65 and 85 years old in good health.

This clonotype was counted only a few times. The chain is built from TRBV4-1 and TRBJ1-5, with 7 positions matching TRBD1. The trim removed 0 bases at V and 7 bases at J, leaving 6 bases unmatched. The CDR3 runs to 15 residues. CDR1 and CDR2 (germline): MGHRA, YSYEKL. The CDR3: CASSQDTGARQPQHF. In DNA, the CDR3 is TGCGCCAGCAGCCAAGATACAGGGGCTAGACAGCCCCAGCATTTT.

The sample holds a few counts of this clonotype. The chain couples TRBV20-1 to TRBJ2-5; TRBD1 is a possible D gene (6 bases). The V and J ends lost 3 bases and 2 bases respectively, with 13 bases between them. The CDR3 extends over 14 amino acids. Germline CDR1 is DFQATT and CDR2 is SNEGSKA (reference sequence). CDR3 nucleotide sequence: TGCAGTGCTAGTAGAACAGGGATACAAGAGACCCAGTACTTC. This sequence encodes CSASRTGIQETQYF.

This clonotype was detected a few times. At one end the junction does not follow the germline gene, possibly because of a read error. The chain is built from TRBV11-2 and TRBJ2-5; D is undetermined. Germline V CDR1 and CDR2: SGHAT, FQNNGV. This CDR3 has 11 amino acids. The DNA for the CDR3 is TGTGCCAGCAGCTTTCTTGTTCAGGTGATCTTC. Protein product: CASSFLVQVIF. The full variable domain, rest sourced from reference TRBV11-2 and TRBJ2-5, is EAGVAQSPRYKIIEKRQSVAFWCNPISGHATLYWYQQILGQGPKLLIQFQNNGVVDDSQLPKDRFSAERLKGVDSTLKIQPAKLEDSAVYLCASSFLVQVIFGPGTRLLVL.

There are a few counts of this clonotype. The rearrangement uses TRBV25-1 and TRBJ1-4, with D uncertain. V shed 4 bases and J shed 0 bases, with 12 bases lying between them. CDR1 and CDR2 from the germline V gene are MGHDK and SYGVNS. This CDR3 contains 16 residues. Written as DNA, the CDR3 is TGTGCCAGCAGTGCGGGGATCTTGGCAACTAATGAAAAACTGTTTTTT. Protein sequence: CASSAGILATNEKLFF.

This clonotype was found a few times. This rearrangement joins TRBV6-5 to TRBJ2-4, with 9 bases identical to TRBD1. Germline trimming cut 5 bases from V and 10 bases from J; bases unmatched to any gene: 9. CDR1 is MNHEY, CDR2 SVGAGI, per germline. The CDR3 covers 14 residues. CDR3 coding DNA: TGTGCCAGCAGTCCCCCTGGGACAGGGTTTATTCAGTACTTC. It encodes CASSPPGTGFIQYF.

CDR3 in amino acids: CASSPLAGGTNHNEQFF. In nucleotides, the CDR3 is TGCGCCAGCAGCCCCTTAGCGGGAGGCACGAACCACAATGAGCAGTTCTTC. The chain links TRBV5-1 to TRBJ2-5; 10 nucleotides line up with TRBD2. The J call may not be correct, given that the DNA end is closer to TRBJ2-1. The CDR3 has 17 amino acids. CDR1 is SGHRS, CDR2 YFSETQ, per germline.

The V and J genes are TRBV27 and TRBJ2-5; 7 nucleotides match TRBD1. Gene TRBJ2-7 matches the end of the DNA better, so the J call may be wrong. CDR1 MNHEY and CDR2 SMNVEV come from the germline V gene (reference sequence). The CDR3 length is 14 residues. The DNA for the CDR3 is TGTGCCAGCAGGAAGACAGGGATACCCTACGAGCAGTACTTC. It translates to CASRKTGIPYEQYF.

The rearrangement joins TRBV12-3 or TRBV12-4 to TRBJ2-2; 9 bases match TRBD1. CDR3 length: 13 residues. J lost 6 bases, V lost 8 bases, and 4 bases had no gene match. For the CDR3, the DNA is TGTGCCAGCGGAAGACAGGGGGCCGGGGAGCTGTTTTTT. Its protein is CASGRQGAGELFF.

J is TRBJ2-1 and V is TRBV7-6; a possible D gene is TRBD1 (6 bases). This CDR3 has 17 residues. V dropped 4 bases and J dropped 14 bases, with 30 bases sitting between them. The germline gives CDR1 SGHVS, CDR2 FNYEAQ. The CDR3 loop is CASSSKPSGTRSSEKFF. The DNA for the CDR3 is TGTGCCAGCAGCTCTAAACCATCCGGGACAAGGAGTAGCGAGAAGTTCTTC.

This clonotype turned up a few times. The chain recombines TRBV20-1 with TRBJ1-4; 12 bases line up with TRBD1. Germline V CDR1 and CDR2: DFQATT, SNEGSKA (reference sequence). This CDR3 has 14 amino acids. Losses at the gene ends were 6 bases for V and 7 bases for J; bases not matched to a gene: 6. In DNA form, the CDR3 reads TGCAGTGCCGCCCGGGACAGGGGGCGTGAAAAACTGTTTTTT. This translates into CSAARDRGREKLFF.

In this sample, this clonotype turned up a few times. The rearrangement joins TRBV6-2 or TRBV6-3 to TRBJ2-1, with 8 positions matching TRBD1. The CDR3 is 17 residues long. The ends lost 2 bases at V and 4 bases at J; junction bases unmatched: 10. CDR1 and CDR2 (germline): MNHEY, SVGEGT. The DNA of the CDR3 is TGTGCCAGCAGTTACCCTGGTGGCAGGGGGCTTTACAATGAGCAGTTCTTC. It codes for CASSYPGGRGLYNEQFF.

This clonotype was seen a handful of times. This chain joins TRBV10-3 and TRBJ1-1, with no clear D. Germline CDR1 is ENHRY and CDR2 is SYGVKD. The length of the CDR3 is 13 residues. The V gene lost 7 bases and the J gene lost 6 bases, with 15 bases spanning the gap. CDR3 residues: CAITPMTGAEAFF. The CDR3 DNA sequence: TGTGCCATCACCCCTATGACGGGTGCTGAAGCTTTCTTT.

The chain has TRBV12-3 or TRBV12-4 and TRBJ2-2; D not certain. The CDR3 is 15 amino acids. Between the trimmed V and J ends, which lost 2 bases and 5 bases, there was a span of 12 bases. The CDR3 loop is CASSLSGSRTGELFF. The DNA for the CDR3 is TGTGCCAGCAGTTTATCTGGAAGTAGGACCGGGGAGCTGTTTTTT.

The chain uses TRBV7-7 and TRBJ2-1; weak D call: TRBD2 (5 bases). V lost 1 base to trimming and J lost 5 bases, with 6 bases between them. There are 13 residues in the CDR3. The germline CDR1 and CDR2 sequences are SSHAT and FNYEAQ (reference sequence). The CDR3 DNA reads as TGTGCCAGCAGCTTAGAGCGGAACAATGAGCAGTTCTTC. Protein product: CASSLERNNEQFF.

This clonotype showed up just once. The chain joins TRBV12-3 or TRBV12-4 to TRBJ2-3; maybe TRBD2 (5 bases). The CDR3 extends over 14 amino acids. V shed 3 bases and J shed 13 bases, with 20 bases lying between them. The CDR3 loop reads CASSFKRSTDAEYF. The CDR3 DNA sequence: TGTGCCAGCAGTTTCAAGCGGAGCACAGATGCGGAGTATTTT.

This clonotype was found a few times. V and J are TRBV2 and TRBJ2-2, with unresolved D. Per germline, CDR1 SNHLY and CDR2 FYNNEI. The CDR3 is made up of 13 amino acids. The ends were cut back, 7 bases at V and 7 bases at J, with 13 bases in the middle. The CDR3 bases are TGTGCCAGCAAGAAGCAGATAAACGGGGAGCTGTTTTTT. Translation: CASKKQINGELFF. Combining the CDR3 with reference TRBV2 and TRBJ2-2 gives the whole variable domain EPEVTQTPSHQVTQMGQEVILRCVPISNHLYFYWYRQILGQKVEFLVSFYNNEISEKSEIFDDQFSVERPDGSNFTLKIRSTKLEDSAMYFCASKKQINGELFFGEGSRLTVL.

V usage is TRBV29-1 and J usage is TRBJ2-3; D possibly corresponds to TRBD1 (6 bases). The CDR3 contains 13 residues. Germline values: CDR1 SQVTM, CDR2 ANQGSEA. The V and J ends lost 3 bases and 2 bases respectively, with 9 bases between them. CDR3: CSVDGTTTDTQYF. In nucleotides, the CDR3 is TGCAGCGTTGATGGGACAACCACAGATACGCAGTATTTT.

The chain carries TRBV12-3 or TRBV12-4 and TRBJ2-1; 7 bases match TRBD1. Trimming removed 6 bases from V and 5 bases from J; junction bases left unmatched: 10. The CDR3 is 15 amino acids. CDR3 in amino acids: CASSPRGRRDNEQFF. CDR3 DNA: TGTGCCAGCAGCCCTAGGGGGCGAAGGGACAATGAGCAGTTCTTC.

This chain connects TRBV12-3 or TRBV12-4 to TRBJ1-1; D uncertain. The CDR3 length is 14 residues. The germline V and J ends were trimmed by 8 bases and 1 base, with 14 bases remaining between them. The CDR3 region has the DNA TGTGCCAGCGGTCGGGTAAATTCGAACACTGAAGCTTTCTTT. This encodes CASGRVNSNTEAFF.

This rearrangement joins TRBV2 to TRBJ2-7; 9 bases line up with TRBD2. The CDR3 sequence is 13 residues long. V shed 9 bases, J shed 2 bases, and the junction held 5 bases outside the gene matches. Per the germline V gene, CDR1 is SNHLY and CDR2 is FYNNEI. CDR3 region: CASLAGTAYEQYV. In DNA, the CDR3 is TGTGCCAGTCTAGCGGGGACCGCCTACGAGCAGTACGTC.

The chain carries TRBV6-5 and TRBJ2-3; 7 nucleotides align to TRBD2. Germline V lookup: CDR1 MNHEY, CDR2 SVGAGI. The V segment lost 0 bases and the J segment 4 bases; nucleotides outside the gene matches: 10. This CDR3 has 17 amino acids. This CDR3 is CASSYSRERGDPDTQYF. The CDR3, as DNA: TGTGCCAGCAGTTACTCTAGAGAACGGGGGGACCCAGATACGCAGTATTTT.

This clonotype has only a few counts. The V call is TRBV28, the J call TRBJ2-5, with a possible D match to TRBD2 (7 bases). The DNA end is more similar to TRBJ2-7, so the J call may be wrong. The germline V gene has CDR1 MDHEN and CDR2 SYDVKM. This CDR3 has 15 residues. DNA for the CDR3: TGTGCCAGCAGCATGGGGGGGGGGGCTTCCTACGAGCAGTACTTC. Its protein product is CASSMGGGASYEQYF.

This clonotype came up a few times. V and J are TRBV12-3 or TRBV12-4 and TRBJ2-5, with TRBD1 identical over 9 bases. The CDR3 consists of 15 residues. Trimming took 5 bases from V and 2 from J; bases not matched to a gene: 6. The CDR3 is CASSQEGTGQETQYF. The CDR3 nucleotides read TGTGCCAGCAGTCAAGAGGGGACAGGGCAAGAGACCCAGTACTTC.

This clonotype was counted ten times or more. This chain uses TRBV24-1 with TRBJ2-4; D might be TRBD1 (6 bases). V lost 3 bases, J lost 9 bases, and 20 bases lay in between. Germline V gives CDR1 KGHDR, CDR2 SFDVKD. The CDR3 consists of 16 residues. The CDR3 nucleotides are TGTGCCACCAGTGATGGGACACCCTCAAAATACGCCATTCAGTACTTC. As protein: CATSDGTPSKYAIQYF.

The chain couples TRBV7-9 to TRBJ1-4, with TRBD1 matching 8 bases. This CDR3 spans 14 amino acids. V was pared by 5 bases and J by 4 bases, with 3 bases of the junction left unmatched. CDR1 and CDR2 (germline): SEHNR, FQNEAQ (reference sequence). The CDR3 loop reads CASSMGQDNEKLFF. CDR3 DNA: TGTGCCAGCAGCATGGGACAGGATAATGAAAAACTGTTTTTT.